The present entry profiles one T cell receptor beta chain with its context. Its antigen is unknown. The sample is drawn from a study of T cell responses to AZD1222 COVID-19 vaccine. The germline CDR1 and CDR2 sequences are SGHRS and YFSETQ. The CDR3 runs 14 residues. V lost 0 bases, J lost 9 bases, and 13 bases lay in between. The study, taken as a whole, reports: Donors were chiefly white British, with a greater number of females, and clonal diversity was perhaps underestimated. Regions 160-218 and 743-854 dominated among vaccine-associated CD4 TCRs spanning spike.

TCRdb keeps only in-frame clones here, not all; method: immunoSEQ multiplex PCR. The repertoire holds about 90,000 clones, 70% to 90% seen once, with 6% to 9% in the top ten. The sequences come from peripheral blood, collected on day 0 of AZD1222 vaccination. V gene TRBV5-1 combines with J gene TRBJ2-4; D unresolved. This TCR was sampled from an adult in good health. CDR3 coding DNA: TGCGCCAGCAGCTTGGGTTCCCCCTTGTCCATTCAGTACTTC. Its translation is CASSLGSPLSIQYF.